This T cell receptor (beta chain) came from a study of control samples from healthy donors and cancer patients. On this clone itself: The junction differs from germline at one of its ends, possibly a read error.

This table comes from immunoSEQ multiplex PCR, and its TCRdb copy is limited to in-frame clones, with some not included. The profile shows roughly 74,000 clones, around 94% of them singletons. Per the germline V gene, CDR1 is SGHDT and CDR2 is YYEEEE. This CDR3 is 14 amino acids long. The clonotype originates from a woman aged 18-29 years in good health. The sequencing input was blood. The rearrangement uses TRBV5-6 and TRBJ2-1; D call uncertain. Here the CDR3 reads CASSLNPTWIHSVF. CDR3 DNA sequence: TGTGCCAGCAGCTTGAACCCGACATGGATCCACTCGGTCTTC.